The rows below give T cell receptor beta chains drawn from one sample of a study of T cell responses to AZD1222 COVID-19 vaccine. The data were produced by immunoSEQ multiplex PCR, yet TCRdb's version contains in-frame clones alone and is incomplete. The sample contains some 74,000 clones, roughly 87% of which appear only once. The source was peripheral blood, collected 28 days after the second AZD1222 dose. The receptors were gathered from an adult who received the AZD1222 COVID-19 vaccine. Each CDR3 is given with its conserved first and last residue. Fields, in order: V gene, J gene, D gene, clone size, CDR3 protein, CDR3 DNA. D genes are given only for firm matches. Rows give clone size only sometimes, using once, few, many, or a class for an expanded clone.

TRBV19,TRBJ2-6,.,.,CASQISRIYSGANVLTF,TGTGCCAGCCAAATTTCACGGATCTACTCTGGGGCCAACGTCCTGACTTTC
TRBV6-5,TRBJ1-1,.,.,CASSRLINRAGEAFF,TGTGCCAGCAGCCGACTAATAAACAGGGCTGGTGAAGCTTTCTTT
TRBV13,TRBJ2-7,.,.,CASSLEGESEQYF,TGTGCCAGCAGCTTGGAGGGAGAAAGCGAGCAGTACTTC
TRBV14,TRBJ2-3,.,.,CASSQELRSDTQYF,TGTGCCAGCAGCCAAGAATTGAGGTCAGATACGCAGTATTTT
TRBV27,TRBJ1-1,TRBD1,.,CASSLLNTGANTEAFF,TGTGCCAGCAGTTTATTAAATACAGGGGCGAACACTGAAGCTTTCTTT
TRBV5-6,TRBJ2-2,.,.,CASSFPQPLGSNTGELFF,TGTGCCAGCAGCTTCCCACAACCATTGGGCTCGAACACCGGGGAGCTGTTTTTT
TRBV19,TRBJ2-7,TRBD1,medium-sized,CASSISGGEQYF,TGTGCCAGTAGTATATCAGGGGGCGAGCAGTACTTC
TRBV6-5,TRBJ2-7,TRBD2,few,CATGAGAYEQYF,TGTGCCACCGGCGCGGGAGCCTACGAGCAGTACTTC
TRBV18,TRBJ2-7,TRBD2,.,CASSLYVAGGVYEQYF,TGTGCCAGCTCACTATACGTAGCGGGAGGGGTCTACGAGCAGTACTTC
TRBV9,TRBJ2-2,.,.,CASSPLSGTRNTGELFF,TGTGCCAGCAGCCCCCTGTCAGGGACGAGGAACACCGGGGAGCTGTTTTTT
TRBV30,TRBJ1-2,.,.,CAWSADLSYTF,TGTGCCTGGAGCGCGGACTTATCCTACACCTTC
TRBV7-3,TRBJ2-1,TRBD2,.,CASSPQREKSEQFF,TGTGCCAGCAGCCCCCAGCGGGAGAAGAGTGAGCAGTTCTTC
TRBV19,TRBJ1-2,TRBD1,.,CASSTTGAGYGYTF,TGTGCCAGTAGTACCACAGGGGCTGGCTATGGCTACACCTTC
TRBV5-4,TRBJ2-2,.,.,CASSLGQYTGELFF,TGTGCCAGCAGCTTGGGACAGTACACCGGGGAGCTGTTTTTT
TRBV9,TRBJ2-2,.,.,CASTRPGINTGELFF,TGTGCCAGCACCCGCCCCGGCATAAACACCGGGGAGCTGTTTTTT
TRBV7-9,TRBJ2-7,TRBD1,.,CASSLSTGNSEGQYF,TGTGCCAGCAGCTTGTCGACAGGGAATAGTGAGGGGCAGTACTTC
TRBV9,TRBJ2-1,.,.,CASSPTRAQSSYNEQFF,TGTGCCAGCAGCCCAACTCGCGCCCAGAGCTCCTACAATGAGCAGTTCTTC
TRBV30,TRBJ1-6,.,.,CAWSVQSGGNSPLHF,TGTGCCTGGAGTGTTCAGTCAGGCGGTAATTCACCCCTCCACTTT
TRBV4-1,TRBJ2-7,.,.,CASSPSVRFSYEQYF,TGCGCCAGCAGCCCTTCGGTGAGATTTTCCTACGAGCAGTACTTC
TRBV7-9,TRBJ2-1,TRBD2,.,CASSRWTSRDGNEQFF,TGTGCCAGCAGCCGCTGGACTAGCAGGGACGGGAATGAGCAGTTCTTC
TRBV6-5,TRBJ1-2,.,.,CASSYGGGRLNIDYTF,TGTGCCAGCAGTTACGGGGGGGGCAGGTTGAACATAGACTACACCTTC
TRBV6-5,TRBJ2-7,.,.,CASSPRGPRGEQYF,TGTGCCAGCAGTCCTCGGGGCCCGAGGGGCGAGCAGTACTTC
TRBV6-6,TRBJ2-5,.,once,CASSTSETQYF,TGTGCCAGCAGTACCTCAGAGACCCAGTACTTC
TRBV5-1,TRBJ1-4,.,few,CASSLEAPAGGEKLFF,TGCGCCAGCAGCTTGGAGGCCCCTGCAGGTGGTGAAAAACTGTTTTTT
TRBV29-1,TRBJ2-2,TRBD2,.,CSVEGGLAGGAGELFF,TGCAGCGTTGAAGGGGGGCTAGCGGGAGGGGCCGGGGAGCTGTTTTTT
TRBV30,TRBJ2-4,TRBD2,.,CAWSKRGLAKNIQYF,TGTGCCTGGAGTAAGCGGGGGCTAGCCAAAAACATTCAGTACTTC
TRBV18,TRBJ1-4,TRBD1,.,CASSPTDRVGEKLFF,TGTGCCAGCTCACCGACGGACAGGGTGGGTGAAAAACTGTTTTTT
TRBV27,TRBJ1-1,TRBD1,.,CASSRGQGIMNTEAFF,TGTGCCAGCAGTAGGGGACAGGGGATAATGAACACTGAAGCTTTCTTT
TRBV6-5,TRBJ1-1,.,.,CASSYSRGETEAFF,TGTGCCAGCAGTTACTCCCGAGGGGAGACTGAAGCTTTCTTT
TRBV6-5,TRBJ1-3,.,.,CASSYGPDVSGNTIYF,TGTGCCAGCAGTTATGGCCCGGACGTCTCTGGAAACACCATATATTTT
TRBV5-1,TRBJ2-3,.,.,CASSLVAVLADTQYF,TGCGCCAGCAGCTTGGTAGCGGTTCTTGCAGATACGCAGTATTTT
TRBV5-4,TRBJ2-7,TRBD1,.,CASSGIGTGAEQYF,TGTGCCAGCAGCGGCATTGGGACAGGGGCCGAGCAGTACTTC
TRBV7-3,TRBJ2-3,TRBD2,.,CASSLIAGLAVTDTQYF,TGTGCCAGCAGCTTAATTGCCGGACTAGCGGTCACAGATACGCAGTATTTT
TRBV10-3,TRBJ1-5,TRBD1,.,CAISERGQGDQPQHF,TGTGCCATCAGTGAACGAGGACAGGGGGATCAGCCCCAGCATTTT
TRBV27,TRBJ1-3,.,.,CASSLSYPGNTIYF,TGTGCCAGCAGTTTAAGTTATCCCGGAAACACCATATATTTT
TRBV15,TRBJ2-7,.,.,CATSERGTAFYEQYF,TGTGCCACCAGCGAGCGAGGGACCGCGTTTTACGAGCAGTACTTC
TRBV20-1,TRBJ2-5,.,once,CSASVPGRQETQYF,TGCAGTGCTAGTGTCCCGGGACGGCAAGAGACCCAGTACTTC
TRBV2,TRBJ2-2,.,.,CASSRSTGELFF,TGTGCCAGCAGTAGGTCCACCGGGGAGCTGTTTTTT
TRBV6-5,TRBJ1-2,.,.,CASRQQGGYTF,TGTGCCAGCAGGCAACAGGGCGGCTACACCTTC